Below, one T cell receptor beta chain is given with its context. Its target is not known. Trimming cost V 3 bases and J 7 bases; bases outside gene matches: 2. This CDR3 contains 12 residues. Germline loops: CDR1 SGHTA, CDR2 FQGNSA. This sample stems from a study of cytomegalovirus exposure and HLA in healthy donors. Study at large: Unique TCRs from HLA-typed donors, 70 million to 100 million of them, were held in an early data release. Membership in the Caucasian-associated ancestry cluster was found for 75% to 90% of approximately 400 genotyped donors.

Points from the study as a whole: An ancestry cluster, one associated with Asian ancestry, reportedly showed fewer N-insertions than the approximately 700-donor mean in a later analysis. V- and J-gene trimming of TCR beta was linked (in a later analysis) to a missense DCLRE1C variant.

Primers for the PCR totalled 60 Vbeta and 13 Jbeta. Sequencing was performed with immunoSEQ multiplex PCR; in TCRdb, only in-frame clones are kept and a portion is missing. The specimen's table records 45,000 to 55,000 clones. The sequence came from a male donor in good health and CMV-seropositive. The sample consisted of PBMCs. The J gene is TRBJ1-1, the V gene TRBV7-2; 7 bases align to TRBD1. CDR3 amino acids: CASSLGQIEAFF. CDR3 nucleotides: TGTGCCAGCAGCTTGGGACAGATTGAAGCTTTCTTT.